The T cell receptor beta chain under discussion was sequenced for a study of cytomegalovirus exposure and HLA in healthy donors. The PCR contained 60 Vbeta and 13 Jbeta primers. The repertoire was sequenced with immunoSEQ multiplex PCR; TCRdb's copy has only in-frame clones and lacks some. In all, the sample yields approximately 210,000 clones. A word on this clone: Its antigen is unknown.

Germline V gives CDR1 SGHTS, CDR2 YDEGEE. V lost 4 bases, J lost 5 bases, and 7 bases stayed unmatched. CDR3 length: 15 residues. Study results and limitations: Several of the most significant clusters were apparently associated with common viral pathogens in a later analysis.

The V and J genes are TRBV5-8 and TRBJ1-4; 8 bases are a match to TRBD1. The sequence came from a woman aged 25 to 39 in good health and CMV-seropositive. The sequencing input was PBMCs. CDR3 sequence: CASSRRDRMNEKLFF. The CDR3, as DNA: TGTGCCAGCAGCCGCCGGGACAGGATGAATGAAAAACTGTTTTTT.